The rows below give T cell receptor beta chains drawn from one sample of a study of response to subunit inactivated influenza vaccine. In TCRdb, the RT-PCR reads were re-called with MiXCR into one record per CDR3 protein. Here the sample spans around 580,000 distinct CDR3 sequences, around 13% being singletons. The sequences come from PBMCs from blood, collected approximately 12 days after vaccination. These receptors all come from a man aged 50-59 years who received an inactivated influenza vaccine. The CDR3 runs from the conserved cysteine through the conserved F or W. D genes are given only for firm matches. Size is stated for part of the rows, as once, few or many counts, or as a class when the clone is expanded.

D	V	size	J	DNA	CDR3
TRBD1	TRBV28	NA	TRBJ1-6	TGTGCCAGCAGTTCCTCCCTTGGGCAGGGGGACTCCTATAATTCACCCCTCCACTTT	CASSSSLGQGDSYNSPLHF
NA	TRBV7-9	few	TRBJ1-5	TGTGCCAGCAGCTCCGAGATACAGCCCCAGCATTTT	CASSSEIQPQHF
TRBD1	TRBV11-1	NA	TRBJ2-6	TGTGCCAGCAGCCGAGACCCACGACAGGGGTATTCCGGGGCCAACGTCCTGACTTTC	CASSRDPRQGYSGANVLTF
TRBD1	TRBV7-9	many	TRBJ1-1	TGTGCCAGCAGCAAACAGGGGGCGAACACTGAAGCTTTCTTT	CASSKQGANTEAFF
NA	TRBV2	few	TRBJ2-7	TGTGCCAGCAGGCGAGGGGTGTTTTACGAGCAGTACTTC	CASRRGVFYEQYF
NA	TRBV7-8	NA	TRBJ1-1	TGTGCCAGCAGCTTAGTTCCCGGATACACTGAAGCTTTCTTT	CASSLVPGYTEAFF
NA	TRBV7-9	few	TRBJ1-4	TGTGCCAGCAGCTTATATGGTGAAAAACTGTTTTTT	CASSLYGEKLFF
NA	TRBV9	NA	TRBJ2-1	TGTGCCAGCAGCGTAGCTGTGGCAGGGGTCAATGAGCAGTTCTTC	CASSVAVAGVNEQFF
NA	TRBV18	few	TRBJ1-5	TGTGCCAGCTCACCACCACCGGGGGGAAGCGGTCAGCCCCAGCATTTT	CASSPPPGGSGQPQHF
NA	TRBV5-4	NA	TRBJ2-7	TGTGCCAGCAGCTTGGCAATTGGGGAGTACGAGCAGTACTTC	CASSLAIGEYEQYF
TRBD2	TRBV11-2	NA	TRBJ2-5	TGTGCCAGCAGCTTAGACTCTGGACTAGCGGGAGTAGGTGAGACCCAGTACTTC	CASSLDSGLAGVGETQYF
NA	TRBV29-1	few	TRBJ2-2	TGCAGCGTTGAATTGCGGGGCAGGGGTAACACCGGGGAGCTGTTTTTT	CSVELRGRGNTGELFF
TRBD2	TRBV20-1	NA	TRBJ2-5	TGCAGTGTTCACCTGGCACTAGCGGGGGCTCAAGAGACCCAGTACTTC	CSVHLALAGAQETQYF
NA	TRBV4-3	few	TRBJ1-4	TGCGCCAGCAGCCAAAGGGGCAGGGAGCCTAATGAAAAACTGTTTTTT	CASSQRGREPNEKLFF
NA	TRBV20-1	few	TRBJ2-1	TGCAGTGCCATTAAAGGAGGGGTATCCTACAATGAGCAGTTCTTC	CSAIKGGVSYNEQFF
TRBD2	TRBV7-2	NA	TRBJ2-3	TGTGCCAGCAGCGCAGCGGGAGTCTCAGATACGCAGTATTTT	CASSAAGVSDTQYF
NA	TRBV28	NA	TRBJ2-1	TGTGCCAGCAGTTTAGGGAATTCGGGTGAGCAGTTCTTC	CASSLGNSGEQFF
NA	TRBV3-1	few	TRBJ2-5	TGTGCCAGCAGCCATGTTGCGGTAGGACAAGAGACCCAGTACTTC	CASSHVAVGQETQYF
NA	TRBV27	NA	TRBJ1-2	TGTGCCAGCAGTTTAAATGGTGGTAGTGGCTACACCTTC	CASSLNGGSGYTF
NA	TRBV12-3/TRBV12-4	few	TRBJ2-1	TGTGCCAGCAGTTTAGCTCGGGCAACAGAGCAGTTCTTC	CASSLARATEQFF
NA	TRBV11-2	NA	TRBJ2-7	TGTGCCAGCAGCTCCCTTGGCGTCGAGCAGTACTTC	CASSSLGVEQYF
NA	TRBV10-3	few	TRBJ1-4	TGTGCCATCAGTAATGGTGGAACTAATGAAAAACTGTTTTTT	CAISNGGTNEKLFF
NA	TRBV6-2/TRBV6-3	few	TRBJ1-4	TGTGCCAGCAGTTACTCGGGACGGAAACTGTTTTTT	CASSYSGRKLFF
TRBD1	TRBV19	NA	TRBJ1-2	TGTGCCAGTAGTAGGGGACTCAGGGGGAACTATGGCTACACCTTC	CASSRGLRGNYGYTF
NA	TRBV18	NA	TRBJ2-3	TGTGCCAGCTCACCACCCTCAGTAGCAGATACGCAGTATTTT	CASSPPSVADTQYF
NA	TRBV11-2	many	TRBJ2-2	TGTGCCAGCAGCTCCGGAGTGAACACCGGGGAGCTGTTTTTT	CASSSGVNTGELFF
NA	TRBV20-1	few	TRBJ1-6	TGCAGTGCCTCGTGGGAATCCTATAATTCACCCCTCCACTTT	CSASWESYNSPLHF
TRBD2	TRBV5-6	few	TRBJ2-3	TGTGCCAGCAGCTTGGTAACGGGAGGGCCAGATACGCAGTATTTT	CASSLVTGGPDTQYF
NA	TRBV6-2/TRBV6-3	NA	TRBJ2-1	TGTGCCAGCAGTTACTCGATAGTACCGGGCCTATTGTTCTTC	CASSYSIVPGLLFF
NA	TRBV4-3	NA	TRBJ2-2	TGCGCCAGCAGCAACCTCCTAGCAGCCCAGGGCGGGGAGCTGTTTTTT	CASSNLLAAQGGELFF
NA	TRBV20-1	many	TRBJ2-5	TGCAGTGCTAGAGATTACGGCAGGGGCCAAGAGACCCAGTACTTC	CSARDYGRGQETQYF
NA	TRBV19	NA	TRBJ2-7	TGTGCCAGTAGTACCCTACGTTCGGCCCTCTACGAGCAGTACTTC	CASSTLRSALYEQYF
TRBD1	TRBV12-3/TRBV12-4	NA	TRBJ2-7	TGTGCCAGCAGTCAACCGACAGGGGGCCACTACGAGCAGTACTTC	CASSQPTGGHYEQYF
NA	TRBV4-2	NA	TRBJ2-5	TGTGCCAGCAGCCAAGAGATTAGCGAGAGGGGTCGACAAGAGACCCAGTACTTC	CASSQEISERGRQETQYF
NA	TRBV6-5	few	TRBJ2-1	TGTGCCAGCAGTTACTCACCCCGGGGGTTTGAGCAGTTCTTC	CASSYSPRGFEQFF
NA	TRBV20-1	few	TRBJ2-3	TGCAGTGCTAGACCGGTAACCAGCACAGATACGCAGTATTTT	CSARPVTSTDTQYF
TRBD2	TRBV20-1	NA	TRBJ2-7	TGCAGTGCTAGAAATCCTAGCGGAGGGAAATACGAGCAGTACTTC	CSARNPSGGKYEQYF
NA	TRBV12-3/TRBV12-4	NA	TRBJ2-7	TGTGCCAGCACCTTTGGAGGGGGGGCCTACGAGCAGTACTTC	CASTFGGGAYEQYF
NA	TRBV20-1	few	TRBJ2-1	TGCAGTGCCGGTGATCGGTCAAAAGCCTACAATGAGCAGTTCTTC	CSAGDRSKAYNEQFF
TRBD1	TRBV6-1	few	TRBJ2-7	TGTGCCAGCAGTGTCCAGACAGGGTATTCCTACGAGCAGTACTTC	CASSVQTGYSYEQYF
NA	TRBV6-5	many	TRBJ2-7	TGTGCCAGCAGTTACTCGAATGTGGGGTACGAGCAGTACTTC	CASSYSNVGYEQYF
NA	TRBV5-8	NA	TRBJ2-7	TGTGCCAGCAGCTGGGGGGGCAGGGGGATCTACGAGCAGTACTTC	CASSWGGRGIYEQYF
NA	TRBV29-1	few	TRBJ2-3	TGCAGCGTCTTCGGACCGCTCACAGATACGCAGTATTTT	CSVFGPLTDTQYF
NA	TRBV25-1	NA	TRBJ2-1	TGTGCCAGCACAGTGCGGGCTGAGCAGTTCTTC	CASTVRAEQFF
TRBD1	TRBV28	many	TRBJ1-4	TGTGCCAGCAGTCCCGGACAGGGTAGGCCCGAAAATGAAAAACTGTTTTTT	CASSPGQGRPENEKLFF
NA	TRBV6-1	many	TRBJ2-7	TGTGCCAGCAGCCCACCATTGGGGGTTGGTTCCGAGCAGTACTTC	CASSPPLGVGSEQYF
NA	TRBV5-6	NA	TRBJ1-2	TGTGCCAGCAGCTTGGGACGATCGGATGGCTACACCTTC	CASSLGRSDGYTF
NA	TRBV10-2	NA	TRBJ1-1	TGCGCCAGCAGAGTGACGGGTAACACTGAAGCTTTCTTT	CASRVTGNTEAFF
TRBD1	TRBV3-1	NA	TRBJ1-2	TGTGCCAGCAGCCATCGGACAGGGAGCTATGGCTACACCTTC	CASSHRTGSYGYTF
NA	TRBV7-3	NA	TRBJ2-1	TGTGCCAGCAGCCCCGCCCGGGGCGGGCTCTACAATGAGCAGTTCTTC	CASSPARGGLYNEQFF
TRBD1	TRBV6-2/TRBV6-3	few	TRBJ1-2	TGTGCCAGCAGTTCCCGAGCCGGGACAGGGCCTAATGGCTACACCTTC	CASSSRAGTGPNGYTF
NA	TRBV6-1	NA	TRBJ1-3	TGTGCCAGCAACCGGGCCAGCGGGGCCACCATATATTTT	CASNRASGATIYF
TRBD1	TRBV6-1	NA	TRBJ1-1	TGTGCCAGCAGGACAGGGAAGAACACTGAAGCTTTCTTT	CASRTGKNTEAFF
NA	TRBV6-5	many	TRBJ2-3	TGTGCCAGCAGTTACTCAGGGGGGTCGGCCGATACGCAGTATTTT	CASSYSGGSADTQYF
TRBD1	TRBV28	NA	TRBJ1-5	TGTGCCAGCAGTTTGGTCGGACAGGGCAATCAGCCCCAGCATTTT	CASSLVGQGNQPQHF
NA	TRBV6-1	NA	TRBJ2-3	TGTGCCAGCAGTGAACGGGTCGGAGGTCAAACCACAGTTACGCAGTATTTT	CASSERVGGQTTVTQYF
NA	TRBV5-1	NA	TRBJ2-3	TGCGCCAGCAGGCCGACAAAAGATGGGAATTCAGATACGCAGTATTTT	CASRPTKDGNSDTQYF
TRBD1	TRBV11-1	once	TRBJ2-7	TGTGCCAGCAGCTACCGGACAGGGGGCTTCGTGGAGCAGTACTTC	CASSYRTGGFVEQYF
NA	TRBV6-2/TRBV6-3	many	TRBJ2-1	TGTGCCAGCAGTTGGGCTATGGGGGCCCACAATGAGCAGTTCTTC	CASSWAMGAHNEQFF